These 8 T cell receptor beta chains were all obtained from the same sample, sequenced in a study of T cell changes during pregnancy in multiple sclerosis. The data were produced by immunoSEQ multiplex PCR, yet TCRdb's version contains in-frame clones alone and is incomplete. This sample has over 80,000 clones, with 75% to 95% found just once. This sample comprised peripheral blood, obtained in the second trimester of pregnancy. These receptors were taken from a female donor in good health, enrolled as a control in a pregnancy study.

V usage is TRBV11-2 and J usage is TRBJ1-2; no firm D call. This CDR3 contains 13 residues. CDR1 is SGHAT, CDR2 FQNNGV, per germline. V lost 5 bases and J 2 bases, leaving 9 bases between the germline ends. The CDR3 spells CASSPGENYGYTF. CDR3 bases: TGTGCCAGCAGCCCCGGGGAAAACTATGGCTACACCTTC.

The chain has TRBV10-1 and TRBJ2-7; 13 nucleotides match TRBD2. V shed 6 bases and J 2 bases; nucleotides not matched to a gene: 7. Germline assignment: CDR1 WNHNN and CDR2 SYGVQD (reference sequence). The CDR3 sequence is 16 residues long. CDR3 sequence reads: CASSRRLAGGTYEQYF. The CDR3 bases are TGCGCCAGCAGCCGGCGACTAGCGGGAGGCACCTACGAGCAGTACTTC.

DNA for the CDR3: TGTGCCAGCAGCAAAGCCGGACAGGGTGCTTCACAAGAGACCCAGTACTTC. Residues: CASSKAGQGASQETQYF. V and J are TRBV21-1 and TRBJ2-5; the table gives TRBD1 as D, unverified against the DNA. TRBV21-1 is given as a pseudogene. The CDR3 covers 17 residues.

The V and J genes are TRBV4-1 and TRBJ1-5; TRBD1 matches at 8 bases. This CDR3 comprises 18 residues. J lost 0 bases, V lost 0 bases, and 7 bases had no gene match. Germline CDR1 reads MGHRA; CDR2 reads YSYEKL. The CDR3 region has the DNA TGCGCCAGCAGCCAAGATCCGGACAGGGAAATTAGCAATCAGCCCCAGCATTTT. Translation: CASSQDPDREISNQPQHF.

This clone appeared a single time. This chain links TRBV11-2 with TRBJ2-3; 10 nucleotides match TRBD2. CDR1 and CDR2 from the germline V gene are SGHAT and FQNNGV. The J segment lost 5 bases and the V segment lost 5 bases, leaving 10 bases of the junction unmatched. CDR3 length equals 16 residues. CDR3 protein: CASSHQGSGRGDTQYF. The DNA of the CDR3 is TGTGCCAGCAGCCATCAGGGGAGCGGGAGGGGAGATACGCAGTATTTT.

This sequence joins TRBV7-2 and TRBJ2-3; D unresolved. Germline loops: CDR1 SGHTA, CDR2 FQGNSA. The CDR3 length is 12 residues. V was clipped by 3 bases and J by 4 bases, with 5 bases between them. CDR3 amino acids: CASSFRPDTQYF. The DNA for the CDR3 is TGTGCCAGCAGCTTTCGTCCAGATACGCAGTATTTT.

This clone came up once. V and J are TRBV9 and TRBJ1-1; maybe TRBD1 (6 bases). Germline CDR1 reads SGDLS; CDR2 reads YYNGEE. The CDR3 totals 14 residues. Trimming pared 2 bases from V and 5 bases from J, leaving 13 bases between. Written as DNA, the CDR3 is TGTGCCAGCAGCGTGGACAGCCTGTGGACTGAAGCTTTCTTT. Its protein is CASSVDSLWTEAFF.

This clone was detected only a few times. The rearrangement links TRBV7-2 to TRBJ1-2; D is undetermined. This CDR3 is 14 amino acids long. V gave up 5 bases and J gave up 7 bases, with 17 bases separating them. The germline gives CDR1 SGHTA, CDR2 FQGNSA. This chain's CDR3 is CASSPGRDVGGYTF. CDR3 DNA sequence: TGTGCCAGCAGCCCGGGTCGAGATGTGGGTGGCTACACCTTC.